This TCR beta chain was captured by sequencing in a study of blood T cell repertoires in COVID-19. Method: immunoSEQ multiplex PCR; TCRdb's copy keeps in-frame clones and lacks some. The table records 150,000 to 200,000 clones, approximately 89% of them present only once. The origin of this receptor is a man aged 70-80 years with acute or convalescent COVID-19. The sequenced sample consisted of peripheral blood.

The CDR3 DNA reads TGTGCCAGCAGCTTAGGTGGCTTTAATCAGCCCCAGCATTTT. This codes for CASSLGGFNQPQHF. The chain carries TRBV7-2 and TRBJ1-5; D remains ambiguous. CDR3 length equals 14 residues. The germline V gene has CDR1 SGHTA and CDR2 FQGNSA. V shed 1 base and J shed 4 bases, with 8 bases lying between them. The full variable domain, its missing parts supplied by reference TRBV7-2 and TRBJ1-5, is GAGVSQSPSNKVTEKGKDVELRCDPISGHTALYWYRQSLGQGLEFLIYFQGNSAPDKSGLPSDRFSAERTGGSVSTLTIQRTQQEDSAVYLCASSLGGFNQPQHFGDGTRLSIL.